This record concerns one T cell receptor beta chain sequence. Its antigen is unidentified. The data derive from a study of cytomegalovirus exposure and HLA in healthy donors. Study-level background: Unique TCRs numbering about 85 million, obtained from HLA-typed donors, made up an early data release. General study points: Reports indicate that TCR beta sequences accurately predicted the HLA-A and HLA-B alleles of most subjects. Across donors, presence/absence analyses took sequencing depth to be roughly uniform.

The PCR employed 60 Vbeta primers together with 13 Jbeta primers. Clones were sequenced by immunoSEQ multiplex PCR, and TCRdb holds only the in-frame ones, with some missing. This table holds over 80,000 clones, about 81% found once. V gave up 5 bases and J gave up 5 bases, with 15 bases separating them. The CDR3 is made up of 14 amino acids. Germline V CDR1 and CDR2: LNHDA, SQIVND (reference sequence). The sample consisted of PBMCs. The chain links TRBV19 to TRBJ2-5, with a weak D call TRBD1 (5 bases). The clonotype originates from a man aged 40-55 years in good health and CMV-seropositive. CDR3 residues: CASSPRQTQETQYF. The CDR3 bases are TGTGCCAGTAGTCCCCGACAGACGCAGGAGACCCAGTACTTC.